The 16 T cell receptor beta chains reported below all come from one sample, sequenced in a study of CD4 T cells in relation to SARS-CoV-2 and coronaviruses. No antigen has been identified for these receptors. This table comes from immunoSEQ multiplex PCR, and its TCRdb copy is limited to in-frame clones, with some not included. The profile shows more than 25,000 clones, about two thirds of them singletons. CD4+ T cells from unexposed donors were obtained before the COVID-19 pandemic (2011-2018). The cells were cultured for 10 days before CD4+ T cells were isolated. What was sequenced was CD4+ T cells from PBMCs, cultured in vitro. These receptors were collected from a human donor in good health.

This chain uses TRBV11-2 with TRBJ2-7; 8 bases fit TRBD2. J gave up 7 bases and V 5 bases, and 10 bases lay outside the gene matches. Germline-derived CDR1 and CDR2 are SGHAT and FQNNGV. CDR3 length: 14 amino acids. CDR3 amino acids: CASSPQTSAREQYF. Here the CDR3 DNA reads TGTGCCAGCAGCCCTCAGACTAGCGCAAGGGAGCAGTACTTC.

V is TRBV9 and J is TRBJ2-1; TRBD2 agrees at 9 bases. The germline gives CDR1 SGDLS, CDR2 YYNGEE. CDR3 length: 15 amino acids. V lost 0 bases, J lost 4 bases, and 2 bases stayed unmatched. CDR3 protein: CASSVGLAGYNEQFF. CDR3 nucleotides: TGTGCCAGCAGCGTAGGCCTAGCGGGATACAATGAGCAGTTCTTC.

V is TRBV9 and J is TRBJ2-7; perhaps TRBD1 as D (5 bases). The CDR3 is made up of 15 amino acids. CDR1 SGDLS and CDR2 YYNGEE come from the germline V gene. Between the trimmed V and J ends, which lost 4 bases and 4 bases, there was a span of 18 bases. CDR3 coding DNA: TGTGCCAGCAGCCCCCAGGGAATTGTAGGTTACGAGCAGTACTTC. Encoded protein: CASSPQGIVGYEQYF.

The chain uses TRBV6-2 or TRBV6-3 and TRBJ1-5; 9 bases match TRBD1. The CDR3 has 18 residues. Trimming removed 0 bases from V and 0 bases from J; junction bases left unmatched: 6. The germline gives CDR1 MNHEY, CDR2 SVGEGT. The CDR3 sequence: CASSYSLTGGSSNQPQHF. The CDR3 DNA reads TGTGCCAGCAGTTACTCGCTGACAGGGGGTTCTAGCAATCAGCCCCAGCATTTT.

The V gene is TRBV6-2 or TRBV6-3, the J gene TRBJ1-2; D not certain. The germline V gene has CDR1 MNHEY and CDR2 SVGEGT. The CDR3 has 14 amino acids. V was trimmed by 3 bases and J by 1 base, leaving 9 bases between them. The CDR3 sequence is CASSYAAVNYGYTF. CDR3 sequence (DNA): TGTGCCAGCAGTTATGCAGCGGTTAACTATGGCTACACCTTC.

In its sample, this clone was seen a few times. The chain combines TRBV7-9 with TRBJ1-1, with TRBD1 as a possible D gene (6 bases). CDR1 is SEHNR, CDR2 FQNEAQ, per germline (reference sequence). V dropped 3 bases and J dropped 7 bases, with 9 bases sitting between them. The CDR3 has 12 amino acids. The DNA for the CDR3 is TGTGCCAGCAGCTTCAGACAGGATGAAGCTTTCTTT. Translated: CASSFRQDEAFF.

On this clone itself: The conserved closing phenylalanine or tryptophan is absent in this CDR3, likely reflecting a read error. It is unclear where the CDR3 begins or ends on the DNA, so no DNA is shown, and the CDR3 is as TCRdb lists it. The genes are TRBV29-1 and TRBJ1-1; TRBD1 was called by the table and not checked on the DNA. The CDR3 length equals 11 residues, ends included. Germline-derived CDR1 and CDR2 are SQVTM and ANQGSEA. The CDR3 sequence: CSVGGQDRSFL.

The chain uses TRBV19 and TRBJ1-5; TRBD1 matches 9 bases. Trimming at V came to 7 bases and at J to 7 bases, leaving 17 bases not matched to a gene. CDR1 and CDR2 (germline): LNHDA, SQIVND (reference sequence). The CDR3 totals 17 residues. For the CDR3, the DNA is TGTGCCAGTAATGGGGGCGGGTATACAGGGGGCTGGCAGCCCCAGCATTTT. Its translation is CASNGGGYTGGWQPQHF.

The CDR3 region is CASSLRDRVKLFF. For the CDR3, the DNA is TGTGCCAGCAGCTTGAGGGACAGGGTGAAACTGTTTTTT. This rearrangement joins TRBV7-8 to TRBJ1-4, with 9 bases that match TRBD1. Per the germline V gene, CDR1 is SGHVS and CDR2 is FQNEAQ. Unmatched junction bases numbered 4, after V lost 3 bases and J lost 11 bases. The CDR3 is 13 amino acids.

This chain uses TRBV19 with TRBJ2-2; TRBD1 might be the D (5 bases). CDR3 size: 14 residues. CDR1 is LNHDA and CDR2 is SQIVND in the germline V gene (reference sequence). Trimming shortened V by 4 bases and J by 5 bases, and 11 bases separated the two germline ends. CDR3 DNA sequence: TGTGCCAGTAGTACTCAGACAGAAACCGGGGAGCTGTTTTTT. It yields the protein CASSTQTETGELFF.

The chain has TRBV5-1 and TRBJ2-5; D is ambiguous. Trimming cost V 0 bases and J 5 bases, with 14 bases left between them. The CDR3 runs to 15 residues. CDR1 is SGHRS and CDR2 is YFSETQ in the germline V gene. The CDR3 sequence: CASSLGTPRMETQYF. The CDR3 DNA is TGCGCCAGCAGCTTGGGGACCCCCCGGATGGAGACCCAGTACTTC.

The rearrangement joins TRBV6-5 to TRBJ1-2; D gene unclear. The CDR3 contains 16 residues. V was clipped by 1 base and J by 7 bases, with 19 bases between them. Germline V gives CDR1 MNHEY, CDR2 SVGAGI. As DNA, the CDR3 is TGTGCCAGCAGTTACTACGGGGAAGGTTTTAAGGCTGGCTACACCTTC. Protein product: CASSYYGEGFKAGYTF.

This clone came up a few times. The J gene is TRBJ1-2, the V gene TRBV10-3, with D unresolved. This CDR3 is built from 13 residues. Germline CDR1 is ENHRY and CDR2 is SYGVKD. V lost 1 base, J lost 8 bases, and 11 bases lay in between. CDR3 DNA sequence: TGTGCCATCAGTGAGTTGAGGATCTACGGCTACACCTTC. Translated, it gives CAISELRIYGYTF.

This clone was detected a few times. The gene calls are TRBV19 and TRBJ2-6, with 7 bases fitting TRBD1. In germline, CDR1 is LNHDA, CDR2 SQIVND (reference sequence). The V gene end was trimmed by 10 bases and the J gene end by 2 bases; junction bases not matched to a gene: 5. The CDR3 totals 14 residues. The CDR3 protein is CATTDRAGANVLTF. As DNA, the CDR3 is TGTGCCACCACCGACAGGGCTGGGGCCAACGTCCTGACTTTC.

This chain connects TRBV7-2 to TRBJ2-3; D unclear. Germline lookup yields CDR1 SGHTA and CDR2 FQGNSA. The V end lost 2 bases, the J end lost 4 bases, and 7 bases lay between the germline ends. The CDR3 spans 13 residues. CDR3 coding DNA: TGTGCCAGCAGCTTATCGAAGGCAGATACGCAGTATTTT. Amino acids: CASSLSKADTQYF. Drawing the rest from reference TRBV7-2 and TRBJ2-3, the complete variable domain is GAGVSQSPSNKVTEKGKDVELRCDPISGHTALYWYRQSLGQGLEFLIYFQGNSAPDKSGLPSDRFSAERTGGSVSTLTIQRTQQEDSAVYLCASSLSKADTQYFGPGTRLTVL.

The chain uses TRBV5-4 and TRBJ2-5, with TRBD2 identical over 11 bases. Germline CDR1 is SGHNT and CDR2 is YYREEE (reference sequence). The CDR3 contains 17 residues. After removal of 3 bases from V and 5 bases from J, the junction contained 12 bases not matched to a gene. Here the CDR3 DNA reads TGTGCCAGCAGCTGGAAGGCTACTAGCGGGAGTCGGGAGACCCAGTACTTC. Translating it yields CASSWKATSGSRETQYF.